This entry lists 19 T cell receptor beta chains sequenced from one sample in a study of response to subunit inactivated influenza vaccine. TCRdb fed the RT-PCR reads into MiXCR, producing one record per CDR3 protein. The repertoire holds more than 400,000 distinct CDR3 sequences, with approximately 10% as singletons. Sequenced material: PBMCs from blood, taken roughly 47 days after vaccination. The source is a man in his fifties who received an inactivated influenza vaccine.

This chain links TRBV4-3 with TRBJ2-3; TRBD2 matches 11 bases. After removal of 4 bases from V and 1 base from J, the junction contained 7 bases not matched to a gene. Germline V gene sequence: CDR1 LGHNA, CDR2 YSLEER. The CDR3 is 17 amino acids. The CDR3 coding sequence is TGCGCCAGCAGCCCAGATTCGACTAGCGGGGGCACAGATACGCAGTATTTT. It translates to CASSPDSTSGGTDTQYF.

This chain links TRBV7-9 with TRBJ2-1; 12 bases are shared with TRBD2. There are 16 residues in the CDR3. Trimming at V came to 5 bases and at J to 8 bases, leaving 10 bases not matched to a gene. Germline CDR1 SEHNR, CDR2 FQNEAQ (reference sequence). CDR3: CASSQLAGGPVDEQFF. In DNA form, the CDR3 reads TGTGCCAGCAGCCAGCTAGCGGGGGGGCCCGTGGATGAGCAGTTCTTC.

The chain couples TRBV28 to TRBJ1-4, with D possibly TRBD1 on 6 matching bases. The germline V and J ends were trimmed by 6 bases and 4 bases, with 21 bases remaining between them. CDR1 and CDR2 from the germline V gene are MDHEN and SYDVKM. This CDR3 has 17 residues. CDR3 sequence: CASSPRVGAEGNEKLFF. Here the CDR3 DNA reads TGTGCCAGCAGCCCAAGAGTGGGGGCTGAGGGTAATGAAAAACTGTTTTTT.

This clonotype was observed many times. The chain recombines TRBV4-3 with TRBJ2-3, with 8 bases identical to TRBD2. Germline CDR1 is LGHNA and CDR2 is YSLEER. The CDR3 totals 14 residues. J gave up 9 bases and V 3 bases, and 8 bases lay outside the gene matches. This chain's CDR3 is CASSHIAGRGTQYF. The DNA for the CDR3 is TGCGCCAGCAGCCATATAGCGGGAAGAGGCACGCAGTATTTT.

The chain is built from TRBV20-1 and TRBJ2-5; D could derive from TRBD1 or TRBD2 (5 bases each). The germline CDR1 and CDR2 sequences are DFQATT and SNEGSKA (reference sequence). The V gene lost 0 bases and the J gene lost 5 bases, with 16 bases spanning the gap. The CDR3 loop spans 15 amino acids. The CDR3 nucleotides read TGCAGTGCTAGAGATGGCGGGTCCCCAGGGGAGACCCAGTACTTC. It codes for CSARDGGSPGETQYF.

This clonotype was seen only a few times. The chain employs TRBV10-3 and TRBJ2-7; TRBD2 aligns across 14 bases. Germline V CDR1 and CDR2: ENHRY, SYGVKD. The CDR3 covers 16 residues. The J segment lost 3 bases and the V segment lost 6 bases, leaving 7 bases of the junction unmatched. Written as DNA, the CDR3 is TGTGCCATCAGCCCGACCGGGACTAGCGGGAGCTACGAGCAGTACTTC. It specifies CAISPTGTSGSYEQYF.

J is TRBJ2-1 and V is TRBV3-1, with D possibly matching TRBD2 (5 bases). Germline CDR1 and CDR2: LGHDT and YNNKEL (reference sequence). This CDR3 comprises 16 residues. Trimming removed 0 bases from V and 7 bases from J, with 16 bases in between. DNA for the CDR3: TGTGCCAGCAGCCAAGATCGGCGACTAAACGGGAATGAGCAGTTCTTC. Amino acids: CASSQDRRLNGNEQFF.

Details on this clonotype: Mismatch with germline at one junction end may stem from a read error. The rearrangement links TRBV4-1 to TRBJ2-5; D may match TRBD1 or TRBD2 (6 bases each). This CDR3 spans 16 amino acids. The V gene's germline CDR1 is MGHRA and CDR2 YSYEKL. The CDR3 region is CASRQGGYRDGETQYF. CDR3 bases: TGCGCCAGCAGACAAGGGGGGTACCGGGACGGAGAGACCCAGTACTTC.

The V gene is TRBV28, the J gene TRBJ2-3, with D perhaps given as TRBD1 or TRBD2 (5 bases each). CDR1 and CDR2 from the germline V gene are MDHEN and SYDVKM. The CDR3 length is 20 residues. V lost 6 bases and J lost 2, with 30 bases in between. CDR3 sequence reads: CASRRYGILNFGDVTDTQYF. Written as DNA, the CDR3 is TGTGCCAGCAGGAGATATGGCATTCTTAATTTTGGGGACGTCACAGATACGCAGTATTTT.

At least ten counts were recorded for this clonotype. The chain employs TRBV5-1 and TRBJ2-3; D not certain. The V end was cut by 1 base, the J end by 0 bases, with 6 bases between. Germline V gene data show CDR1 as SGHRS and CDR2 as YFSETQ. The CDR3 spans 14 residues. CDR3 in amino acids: CASSLMDSTDTQYF. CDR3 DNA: TGCGCCAGCAGCTTGATGGACAGCACAGATACGCAGTATTTT.

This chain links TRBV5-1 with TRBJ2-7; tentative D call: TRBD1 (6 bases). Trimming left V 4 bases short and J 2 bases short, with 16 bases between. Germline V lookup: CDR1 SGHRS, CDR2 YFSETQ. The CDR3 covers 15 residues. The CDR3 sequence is CASSPRQANPYEQYF. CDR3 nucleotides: TGCGCCAGCAGCCCCCGACAGGCGAACCCCTACGAGCAGTACTTC. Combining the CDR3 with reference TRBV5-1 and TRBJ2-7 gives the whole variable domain KAGVTQTPRYLIKTRGQQVTLSCSPISGHRSVSWYQQTPGQGLQFLFEYFSETQRNKGNFPGRFSGRQFSNSRSEMNVSTLELGDSALYLCASSPRQANPYEQYFGPGTRLTVT.

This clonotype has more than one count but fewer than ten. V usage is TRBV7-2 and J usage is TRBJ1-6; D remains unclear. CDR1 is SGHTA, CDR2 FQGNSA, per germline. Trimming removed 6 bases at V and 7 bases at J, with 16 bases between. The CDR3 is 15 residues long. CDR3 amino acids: CASSPLGSGNSPLHF. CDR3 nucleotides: TGTGCCAGCAGTCCCCTCGGGTCGGGGAATTCACCCCTCCACTTT.

CDR3 in DNA: TGCGCCAGCAGCTTGGCTCCGGGAGAGACCCAGTACTTC. Encoded protein: CASSLAPGETQYF. This chain joins TRBV5-1 and TRBJ2-5; no clear D gene. The germline CDR1 and CDR2 sequences are SGHRS and YFSETQ. This CDR3 has 13 amino acids. V gave up 0 bases and J gave up 4 bases, with 7 bases separating them.

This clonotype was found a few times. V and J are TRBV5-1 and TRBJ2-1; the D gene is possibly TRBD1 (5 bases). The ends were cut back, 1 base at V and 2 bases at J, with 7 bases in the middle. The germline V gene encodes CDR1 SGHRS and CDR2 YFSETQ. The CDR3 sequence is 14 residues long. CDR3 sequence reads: CASSLQGPYNEQFF. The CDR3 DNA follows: TGCGCCAGCAGCTTGCAGGGTCCCTACAATGAGCAGTTCTTC. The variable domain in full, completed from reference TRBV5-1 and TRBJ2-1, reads KAGVTQTPRYLIKTRGQQVTLSCSPISGHRSVSWYQQTPGQGLQFLFEYFSETQRNKGNFPGRFSGRQFSNSRSEMNVSTLELGDSALYLCASSLQGPYNEQFFGPGTRLTVL.

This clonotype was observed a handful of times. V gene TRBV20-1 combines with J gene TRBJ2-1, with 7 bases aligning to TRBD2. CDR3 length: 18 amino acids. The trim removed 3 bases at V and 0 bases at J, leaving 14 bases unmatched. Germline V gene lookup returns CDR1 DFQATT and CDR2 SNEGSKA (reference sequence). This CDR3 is CSARGGTTLILSYNEQFF. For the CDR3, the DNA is TGCAGTGCTAGGGGAGGGACTACTCTGATACTCTCCTACAATGAGCAGTTCTTC.

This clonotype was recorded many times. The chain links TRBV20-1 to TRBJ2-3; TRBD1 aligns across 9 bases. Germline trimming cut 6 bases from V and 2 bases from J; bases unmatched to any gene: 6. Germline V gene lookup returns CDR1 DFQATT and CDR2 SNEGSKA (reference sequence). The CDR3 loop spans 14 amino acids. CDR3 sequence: CSAQDRGHTDTQYF. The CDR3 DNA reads TGCAGTGCCCAGGACAGGGGCCACACAGATACGCAGTATTTT.

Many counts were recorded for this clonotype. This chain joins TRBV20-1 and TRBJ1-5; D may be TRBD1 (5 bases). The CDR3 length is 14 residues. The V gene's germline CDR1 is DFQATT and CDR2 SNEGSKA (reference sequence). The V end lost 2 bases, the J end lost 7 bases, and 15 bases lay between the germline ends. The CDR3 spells CSARILGGRQPQHF. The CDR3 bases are TGCAGTGCTAGAATACTGGGGGGAAGGCAGCCCCAGCATTTT.

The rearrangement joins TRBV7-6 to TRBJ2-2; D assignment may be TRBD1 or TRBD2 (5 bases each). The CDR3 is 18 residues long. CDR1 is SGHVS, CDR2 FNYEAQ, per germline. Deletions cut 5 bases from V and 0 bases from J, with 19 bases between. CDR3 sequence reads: CASSMGVKSFANTGELFF. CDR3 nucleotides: TGTGCCAGCAGCATGGGGGTAAAAAGTTTCGCGAACACCGGGGAGCTGTTTTTT.

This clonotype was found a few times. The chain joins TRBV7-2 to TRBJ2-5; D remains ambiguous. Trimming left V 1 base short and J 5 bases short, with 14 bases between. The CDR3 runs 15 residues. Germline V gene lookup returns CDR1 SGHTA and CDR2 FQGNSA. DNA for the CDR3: TGTGCCAGCAGCTTAGGGTGGTCCAATGCGGAGACCCAGTACTTC. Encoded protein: CASSLGWSNAETQYF.